Following are 27 T cell receptor beta chains from one sample sequenced in a study of cytomegalovirus exposure and HLA in healthy donors. PCR involved 60 Vbeta and 13 Jbeta primers. The method was immunoSEQ multiplex PCR; TCRdb's version includes in-frame clones alone and lacks a portion of them. The sample shows under 200,000 clones, 70% to 80% of them seen only once. Sequenced input: PBMCs. The receptors derive from a man aged 50 to 59 in good health and CMV-seropositive.

This clone has only a few counts. DNA of the CDR3: TGTGCCAGCAGCTGGGGACAGGGGGCCGAGCAGTACTTC. This encodes CASSWGQGAEQYF. V is TRBV13 and J is TRBJ2-7, with 12 bases fitting TRBD1. The CDR3 is made up of 13 amino acids. Germline-derived CDR1 and CDR2 are PRHDT and FYEKMQ (reference sequence). With V trimmed by 4 bases and J by 6 bases, 1 base remained unmatched.

This clone was recorded only once. The chain has TRBV4-3 and TRBJ2-7; 8 bases fit TRBD1. The CDR3 contains 15 residues. In germline, CDR1 is LGHNA, CDR2 YSLEER. J lost 3 bases, V lost 1 base, and 5 bases had no gene match. CDR3 in DNA: TGCGCCAGCAGCCAAGTAGTGACAGGGGACTACGAGCAGTACTTC. Its translation: CASSQVVTGDYEQYF.

This clone has only a few counts. This chain links TRBV4-1 with TRBJ1-6; 9 bases fit TRBD1. CDR1 MGHRA and CDR2 YSYEKL come from the germline V gene. The V gene end was trimmed by 3 bases and the J gene end by 8 bases; junction bases not matched to a gene: 5. There are 15 residues in the CDR3. The CDR3 is CASSQKQGADSPLHF. CDR3 sequence (DNA): TGCGCCAGCAGCCAGAAACAGGGGGCAGATTCACCCCTCCACTTT.

V usage is TRBV4-2 and J usage is TRBJ1-2; D is undetermined. With 5 bases removed from V and 8 bases from J, the gap between germline ends came to 21 bases. The CDR3 runs to 15 residues. Germline values: CDR1 LGHNA, CDR2 YNFKEQ. The CDR3 region has the DNA TGTGCCAGCAGCTTTGATTTGGACGGGGTCGGGGGCTACACCTTC. As protein: CASSFDLDGVGGYTF.

The chain has TRBV25-1 and TRBJ1-1; TRBD1 matches 9 bases. The germline V gene has CDR1 MGHDK and CDR2 SYGVNS. The V segment lost 4 bases and the J segment 2 bases; nucleotides outside the gene matches: 5. This CDR3 contains 15 residues. The CDR3 DNA is TGTGCCAGCAGTGCTTTGACAGGGGGAAACACTGAAGCTTTCTTT. This gives the protein CASSALTGGNTEAFF.

Here the CDR3 DNA reads TGCGCCAGCAGTAACTCGACTAGCGGGGGGCCGCAGTATTTT. Protein sequence: CASSNSTSGGPQYF. This chain links TRBV10-2 with TRBJ2-3, with TRBD2 matching over 13 bases. Germline V gene lookup returns CDR1 WSHSY and CDR2 SAAADI. The CDR3 length is 14 residues. The junction had 6 bases not matched to a gene; V was cut back by 5 bases and J by 10 bases.

This sequence joins TRBV19 and TRBJ2-1, with 8 positions matching TRBD1. V shed 4 bases and J 2 bases; nucleotides not matched to a gene: 10. The CDR3 covers 17 residues. CDR1 and CDR2 from the germline V gene are LNHDA and SQIVND (reference sequence). CDR3 sequence: CASSTTSRGRPYNEQFF. Here the CDR3 DNA reads TGTGCCAGTAGTACTACATCCAGGGGGCGCCCCTACAATGAGCAGTTCTTC.

The rearrangement links TRBV5-1 to TRBJ2-4, with TRBD2 matching 12 bases. The ends lost 4 bases at V and 8 bases at J; junction bases unmatched: 10. Germline CDR1 and CDR2: SGHRS and YFSETQ. The CDR3 runs to 16 residues. Written as DNA, the CDR3 is TGCGCCAGCAGCAGGGGACTAGCGGGCCCTCGGGACATTCAGTACTTC. Protein product: CASSRGLAGPRDIQYF.

The chain employs TRBV11-2 and TRBJ2-2; 7 bases fit TRBD2. The trim removed 2 bases at V and 6 bases at J, leaving 6 bases unmatched. The CDR3 covers 15 residues. The germline CDR1 and CDR2 sequences are SGHAT and FQNNGV. As DNA, the CDR3 is TGTGCCAGCAGCTTAAGCTGGGGAGGGGCCGGGGAGCTGTTTTTT. This sequence encodes CASSLSWGGAGELFF.

The chain joins TRBV5-1 to TRBJ1-1, with 8 bases identical to TRBD1. The junction had 3 bases not matched to a gene; V was cut back by 4 bases and J by 1 base. Germline CDR1 SGHRS, CDR2 YFSETQ. The CDR3 covers 14 residues. The DNA for the CDR3 is TGCGCCAGCAGCACCACAGGGGGGAACACTGAAGCTTTCTTT. It encodes CASSTTGGNTEAFF.

The V gene is TRBV5-1, the J gene TRBJ2-3, with 9 bases identical to TRBD1. The CDR3 has 15 residues. Germline trimming cut 4 bases from V and 2 bases from J; bases unmatched to any gene: 5. CDR1 is SGHRS and CDR2 is YFSETQ in the germline V gene. CDR3 nucleotides: TGCGCCAGCAGCCTGGGACAGGGCCTCACAGATACGCAGTATTTT. It is translated as CASSLGQGLTDTQYF.

This chain joins TRBV28 and TRBJ2-7; TRBD2 agrees at 7 bases. V shed 5 bases, J shed 3 bases, and the junction held 10 bases outside the gene matches. This CDR3 region has 15 residues. Germline V gene data show CDR1 as MDHEN and CDR2 as SYDVKM. CDR3 sequence reads: CASSPPGLSLYEQYF. CDR3 bases: TGTGCCAGCAGTCCCCCGGGACTATCACTCTACGAGCAGTACTTC.

In its sample, this clone was seen a few times. CDR3 in amino acids: CASSTRLVPYEQYF. The CDR3 region has the DNA TGTGCCAGCAGCACACGACTAGTCCCCTACGAGCAGTACTTC. The V gene is TRBV5-6, the J gene TRBJ2-7; TRBD2 is a possible D gene (6 bases). Looked up from germline, CDR1 is SGHDT and CDR2 is YYEEEE. The CDR3 is 14 residues long. V was cut by 4 bases and J by 2 bases, with 13 bases left in between.

This clone was found once. The J gene is TRBJ1-2, the V gene TRBV11-2, with 7 bases fitting TRBD1. Trimming at V came to 5 bases and at J to 4 bases, leaving 4 bases not matched to a gene. The CDR3 runs 13 residues. From germline, CDR1 is SGHAT and CDR2 FQNNGV. CDR3 nucleotides: TGTGCCAGCAGCCCGACAGGGCTCTATGGCTACACCTTC. As protein: CASSPTGLYGYTF.

In this sample, this clone turned up once. The chain links TRBV5-1 to TRBJ2-1; 9 nucleotides align to TRBD1. The CDR3 has 15 amino acids. CDR1 is SGHRS and CDR2 is YFSETQ in the germline V gene. Trimming took 5 bases from V and 2 from J; bases not matched to a gene: 5. The CDR3 DNA sequence: TGCGCCAGCAGTCTCCGGACAGGGGCCTACAATGAGCAGTTCTTC. Protein: CASSLRTGAYNEQFF.

CDR3 in DNA: TGTGCCAGCGGGGCGCAGGGCAGTGAGCAGTTCTTC. It codes for CASGAQGSEQFF. This chain links TRBV9 with TRBJ2-1; possible D gene TRBD1, 5 bases. The V gene's germline CDR1 is SGDLS and CDR2 YYNGEE. Trimming took 7 bases from V and 9 from J, leaving 14 bases between them. The CDR3 has 12 residues.

This chain links TRBV27 with TRBJ2-7; D is perhaps TRBD1 (5 bases). The CDR3 has 15 residues. Germline V gene data show CDR1 as MNHEY and CDR2 as SMNVEV (reference sequence). V lost 3 bases to trimming and J lost 3 bases, with 15 bases between them. The CDR3 here is CASSFSKGLIYEQYF. In nucleotides, the CDR3 is TGTGCCAGCAGTTTTTCAAAGGGGCTCATCTACGAGCAGTACTTC.

The V gene is TRBV6-5, the J gene TRBJ1-3; D is unclear. Looked up from germline, CDR1 is MNHEY and CDR2 is SVGAGI. The CDR3 is 13 residues long. V was trimmed by 7 bases and J by 3 bases, leaving 10 bases between them. The CDR3 DNA reads TGTGCCAGCACTCCGGGAATTGGAAACACCATATATTTT. Translation: CASTPGIGNTIYF.

This clone was picked up a small number of times. V gene TRBV10-3 combines with J gene TRBJ2-6; 8 bases fit TRBD1. This CDR3 has 16 amino acids. Germline trimming cut 7 bases from V and 0 bases from J; bases unmatched to any gene: 5. Germline CDR1 and CDR2: ENHRY and SYGVKD. As DNA, the CDR3 is TGTGCCATCACTGGACAGGGTTACTCTGGGGCCAACGTCCTGACTTTC. Its protein is CAITGQGYSGANVLTF.

The chain is built from TRBV19 and TRBJ1-2; D ambiguous. CDR1 and CDR2 from the germline V gene are LNHDA and SQIVND (reference sequence). There are 17 residues in the CDR3. V dropped 5 bases and J dropped 8 bases, with 27 bases sitting between them. This chain's CDR3 is CASSDRVSLQLNRGYTF. The CDR3, as DNA: TGTGCCAGTAGTGACCGGGTATCACTCCAATTGAACCGAGGCTACACCTTC.

V is TRBV28 and J is TRBJ2-1; D is uncertain. CDR3 length: 13 amino acids. CDR1 is MDHEN and CDR2 is SYDVKM in the germline V gene. The germline V and J ends were trimmed by 5 bases and 2 bases, with 7 bases remaining between them. The CDR3 sequence is CASSVSTYNEQFF. Here the CDR3 DNA reads TGTGCCAGCAGTGTTAGCACCTACAATGAGCAGTTCTTC.

The gene calls are TRBV7-2 and TRBJ2-5, with 15 nucleotides matching TRBD2. CDR3 size: 16 residues. The trim removed 5 bases at V and 4 bases at J, leaving 5 bases unmatched. Germline-derived CDR1 and CDR2 are SGHTA and FQGNSA. The CDR3: CASSTGTSGGLETQYF. As DNA, the CDR3 is TGTGCCAGCAGCACCGGGACTAGCGGGGGGCTAGAGACCCAGTACTTC.

The rearrangement joins TRBV6-5 to TRBJ1-5; 7 bases map to TRBD1. The CDR3 has 15 amino acids. Looked up from germline, CDR1 is MNHEY and CDR2 is SVGAGI. The J segment lost 0 bases and the V segment lost 7 bases, leaving 6 bases of the junction unmatched. In DNA form, the CDR3 reads TGTGCCAGCAAACCGGGACAGCATAGCAATCAGCCCCAGCATTTT. Amino acid sequence: CASKPGQHSNQPQHF.

This sequence joins TRBV2 and TRBJ1-2; 7 bases are a match to TRBD1. The trim removed 0 bases at V and 4 bases at J, leaving 11 bases unmatched. CDR1 is SNHLY and CDR2 is FYNNEI in the germline V gene. The CDR3 runs 17 residues. Written as DNA, the CDR3 is TGTGCCAGCAGTGAAGCCAAGGACAGGCTGGATACCTATGGCTACACCTTC. Encoded protein: CASSEAKDRLDTYGYTF.

The V call is TRBV15, the J call TRBJ2-7; 8 bases are shared with TRBD2. With 1 base clipped from V and 5 bases from J, the junction kept 13 bases outside the gene matches. This CDR3 contains 17 residues. The germline V gene has CDR1 LNHNV and CDR2 YYDKDF (reference sequence). Here the CDR3 DNA reads TGTGCCACCAGCAGAGCACGCGGGGGGACGGGCGGCCACGAGCAGTACTTC. Protein: CATSRARGGTGGHEQYF.

The genes are TRBV4-1 and TRBJ1-1, with TRBD1 matching over 8 bases. CDR1 and CDR2 from the germline V gene are MGHRA and YSYEKL. V was clipped by 3 bases and J by 2 bases; unmatched bases: 8. The CDR3 sequence is 16 residues long. CDR3 bases: TGCGCCAGCAGCCAGCAACAGGGGGGTAGTAACACTGAAGCTTTCTTT. This translates into CASSQQQGGSNTEAFF.

On this clone: One junction end disagrees with the germline gene, perhaps due to a read error. The same CDR3 can be traced to other DNA sequences in this sample. This sequence joins TRBV5-1 and TRBJ1-2, with 12 bases aligning to TRBD1. Germline V gene lookup returns CDR1 SGHRS and CDR2 YFSETQ. The CDR3 spans 14 residues. The CDR3 DNA is TGTGCCAGCAGCTTGGGGACAGGGGGCCCTGGCTACACCTTC. This gives the protein CASSLGTGGPGYTF.